The clone carrying this T cell receptor (beta chain) appeared once. What it binds is unknown. Trimming cost V 3 bases and J 6 bases, with 12 bases left between them. The germline CDR1 and CDR2 sequences are SGHDT and YYEEEE. There are 14 residues in the CDR3. This sample is drawn from a study of CD8 T cell repertoires and HIV-1 epitope variants. Study at large: T cells were stimulated with Twenty-five Gag and Nef peptides separately. Epitopes were three Gag families plus Nef HW9 and YT9. An uncultured baseline aliquot held 1M T cells. Study-wide results and caveats: This assay reports beta chains of antigen-expanded cells, not T cell function.

The method was immunoSEQ multiplex PCR; TCRdb's version includes in-frame clones alone and lacks a portion of them. Of about 5,900 clones in the sample, around three fifths are singletons; the top ten hold around 41%. What was sequenced was cultured CD8+ T cells derived from PBMCs. This TCR was recovered from a male donor with HIV. The V call is TRBV5-6, the J call TRBJ2-2, with TRBD1 as a possible D gene (6 bases). The CDR3 loop is CASSSSGAAGELFF. The CDR3 coding sequence is TGTGCCAGCAGCTCTTCAGGGGCGGCCGGGGAGCTGTTTTTT.